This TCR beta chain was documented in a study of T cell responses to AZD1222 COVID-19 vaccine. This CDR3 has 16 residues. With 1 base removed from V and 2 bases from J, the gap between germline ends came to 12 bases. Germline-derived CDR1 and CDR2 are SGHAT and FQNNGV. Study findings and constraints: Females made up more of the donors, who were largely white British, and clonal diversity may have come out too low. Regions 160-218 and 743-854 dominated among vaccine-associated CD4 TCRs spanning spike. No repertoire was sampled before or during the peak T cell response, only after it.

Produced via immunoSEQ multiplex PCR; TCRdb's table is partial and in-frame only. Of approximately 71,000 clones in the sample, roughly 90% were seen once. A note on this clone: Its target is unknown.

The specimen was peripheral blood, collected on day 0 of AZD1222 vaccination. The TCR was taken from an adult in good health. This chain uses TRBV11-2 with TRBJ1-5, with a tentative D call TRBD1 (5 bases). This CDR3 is CASSLVGRAGNQPQHF. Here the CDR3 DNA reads TGTGCCAGCAGCTTAGTCGGCAGGGCGGGCAATCAGCCCCAGCATTTT.